This T cell receptor (beta chain) was observed in a study of spatial heterogeneity in lung cancer. General observations from the study: Counts for ubiquitous and regional expanded TCRs went along with ubiquitous and regional nonsynonymous mutations, respectively. Counts of expanded alpha and beta TCRs within tumors tracked the tumor nonsynonymous mutation count.

Individually, TCR cDNA molecules were each labelled with a unique molecular identifier. MiXCR, run by TCRdb on the 5' RACE reads, gives a single entry per CDR3 protein. The sample shows approximately 21,000 distinct CDR3 sequences, about 4.9% of them seen only once. From germline, CDR1 is KGHSH and CDR2 LQKENI. This CDR3 region has 14 residues. Trimming left V 0 bases short and J 3 bases short, with 9 bases between. In this sample, this clonotype turned up many times. The antigen is undetermined. Time point of the sample: sample taken at primary tumor resection. Whole RNA came from tumor, nontumor lung or frozen PBMC and was sequenced without being sorted.

Here the sequenced sample was lung tumor tissue, taken at surgery. The rearrangement joins TRBV18 to TRBJ2-7; no definite D call. This sequence originates from a male donor with early-stage non-small cell lung cancer. For the CDR3, the DNA is TGTGCCAGCTCACCACCAGCCCACATCTACGAGCAGTACTTC. This codes for CASSPPAHIYEQYF.